Below are 11 T cell receptor beta chains sequenced from a single sample in a study of T cell clonality in common variable immunodeficiency. Broader study findings: Common variable immunodeficiency TCR beta sequences reportedly had fewer deletions and N-nucleotide insertions.

The table came from immunoSEQ multiplex PCR; TCRdb's copy has only in-frame clones and leaves some out. The sample has 30,000 to 35,000 clones, none seen only once; the top ten hold 25% to 30%. For these receptors, no antigen is known. The sequenced sample was peripheral blood mononuclear cells. The receptors were gathered from a human donor with common variable immunodeficiency.

This clone occurred many times. The read stops 3 residues short of the end of the CDR3; the missing end is completed from the germline J gene. The gene calls are TRBV5-6 and TRBJ2-7; D may be TRBD1 (6 bases). The CDR3 is 13 residues long. The germline V and J ends were trimmed by 0 bases and 3 bases, with 7 bases remaining between them. In germline, CDR1 is SGHDT, CDR2 YYEEEE. The CDR3 sequence: CASSLVRGYEQYF. The sequenced CDR3 bases are TGTGCCAGCAGCTTGGTCAGGGGCTACGAG.

This clone was picked up many times. The sequenced fragment ends 3 residues before the CDR3 boundary, so the rest is inferred from the germline J gene. This chain uses TRBV18 with TRBJ2-4; TRBD2 matches at 7 bases. Germline CDR1 is KGHSH and CDR2 is LQKENI. V shed 4 bases and J 3 bases; nucleotides not matched to a gene: 9. The CDR3 covers 16 residues. Incomplete CDR3 DNA: TGTGCCAGCTCACGATGGGACCGGGGGGACAAAAACATT. Protein: CASSRWDRGDKNI. The full-length CDR3 reads as CASSRWDRGDKNIQYF.

As for this clone: The read halts 3 residues ahead of the CDR3 end, with the missing end drawn from the germline J gene. The chain couples TRBV7-8 to TRBJ2-7; TRBD2 aligns across 8 bases. The germline V gene encodes CDR1 SGHVS and CDR2 FQNEAQ. The V gene end was trimmed by 3 bases and the J gene end by 3 bases; junction bases not matched to a gene: 4. The CDR3 is 14 residues long. The CDR3: CASSLQRGYYEQYF. The CDR3 bases that were read are TGTGCCAGCAGCTTGCAGCGGGGGTACTACGAG.

As for this clone: The observed sequence ends 3 residues before the CDR3 terminus, with the missing tail filled in from the germline J gene. V is TRBV19 and J is TRBJ1-1; TRBD1 agrees at 7 bases. Germline CDR1 reads LNHDA; CDR2 reads SQIVND (reference sequence). This CDR3 has 17 amino acids. V was clipped by 5 bases and J by 4 bases; unmatched bases: 16. The CDR3 sequence: CASSPRQGVAPLTEAFF. The sequenced CDR3 bases are TGTGCCAGTAGTCCCCGACAGGGCGTCGCCCCCCTCACTGAA.

Points on this clone: The read falls 3 residues short of the CDR3 end, and the missing part is taken from the germline J gene. V usage is TRBV18 and J usage is TRBJ1-2; D is possibly TRBD1 (6 bases). The CDR3 contains 15 residues. V was shortened by 6 bases and J by 2 bases, with 16 bases between the two germline ends. Per germline, CDR1 KGHSH and CDR2 LQKENI. CDR3 in amino acids: CASSPGEGVNYGYTF. The CDR3 bases that were read are TGTGCCAGCTCTCCCGGGGAGGGGGTGAACTATGGC.

This clone appeared many times. The read finishes 3 residues shy of the CDR3 end, and the germline J gene is used to complete it. The chain joins TRBV2 to TRBJ2-3; tentatively, D is TRBD2 (6 bases). This CDR3 region has 13 residues. The V end lost 11 bases, the J end lost 5 bases, and 17 bases lay between the germline ends. Germline CDR1 and CDR2: SNHLY and FYNNEI. CDR3 protein: CAGSGTVRDTQYF. Incomplete CDR3 DNA: TGTGCCGGTAGCGGAACCGTTAGAGATACG.

Ten or more counts support this clone. CDR3 bases read: TGTGCCAGCAGCCAACTAGCGGGAGTCGGCAATGAG. Amino acids: CASSQLAGVGNE. The whole CDR3 is CASSQLAGVGNEQFF. V is TRBV7-2 and J is TRBJ2-1; 11 nucleotides line up with TRBD2. The read terminates 3 residues before the CDR3 end, so the remaining end is supplied by the germline J gene. After removal of 5 bases from V and 6 bases from J, the junction contained 6 bases not matched to a gene. The germline V gene has CDR1 SGHTA and CDR2 FQGNSA. This CDR3 comprises 15 residues.

This clone was observed many times. The CDR3 is cut off 3 residues early in the read; its end comes from the germline J gene. The rearrangement links TRBV18 to TRBJ2-5; maybe TRBD1 (5 bases). V gave up 3 bases and J gave up 2 bases, with 10 bases separating them. The CDR3 contains 14 residues. Germline V CDR1 and CDR2: KGHSH, LQKENI. The CDR3 loop is CASSPLKGQETQYF. The sequenced part of the CDR3 DNA is TGTGCCAGCTCACCGCTCAAGGGGCAAGAGACC. The full variable domain, its missing parts supplied by reference TRBV18 and TRBJ2-5, is NAGVMQNPRHLVRRRGQEARLRCSPMKGHSHVYWYRQLPEEGLKFMVYLQKENIIDESGMPKERFSAEFPKEGPSILRIQQVVRGDSAAYFCASSPLKGQETQYFGPGTRLLVL.

This clone was seen ten or more times. The sequenced fragment ends 3 residues before the CDR3 boundary, so the rest is inferred from the germline J gene. This rearrangement joins TRBV6-2 or TRBV6-3 to TRBJ2-2, with D possibly being TRBD1 or TRBD2 (5 bases each). Germline assignment: CDR1 MNHEY and CDR2 SVGEGT. This CDR3 spans 12 amino acids. The sequenced part of the CDR3 DNA is TGTGCCAGCAGCCCCGAGGGGTACAGG. Translation: CASSPEGYR. The whole CDR3 protein is CASSPEGYRLFF.

This clone appeared many times. The missing CDR3 end, 3 residues past where the read stops, is filled in from the germline J gene. This sample includes further DNA sequences coding for the same CDR3. This chain uses TRBV6-2 or TRBV6-3 with TRBJ1-1; TRBD1 might be the D (5 bases). This CDR3 has 11 amino acids. Germline V gene data show CDR1 as MNHEY and CDR2 as SVGEGT. V shed 7 bases and J shed 5 bases, with 8 bases lying between them. CDR3 DNA (partial): TGTGCCAGCACCCAGGGTACTGAA. Protein sequence: CASTQGTE. The entire CDR3 protein is CASTQGTEAFF.

A word on this clone: Compared with germline, one end of the junction differs, possibly owing to a read error. The CDR3 is cut off 3 residues early in the read; its end comes from the germline J gene. Other DNA sequences in the sample encode the same CDR3. This chain connects TRBV18 to TRBJ1-3; the D is unclear. The germline V gene encodes CDR1 KGHSH and CDR2 LQKENI. This CDR3 has 14 residues. CDR3 sequence: CASLPYYSGNTIYF. CDR3 bases read: TGTGCCAGCTTACCATATTACTCTGGAAACACC.